A single sample gave rise to the 23 T cell receptor beta chains below, sequenced in a study of blood T cell repertoires in COVID-19. The method was immunoSEQ multiplex PCR; TCRdb's version includes in-frame clones alone and lacks a portion of them. The sample lists approximately 100,000 clones, around 88% occurring once. The specimen was peripheral blood. All receptors come from a human donor in a cohort sampled during active COVID-19.

V is TRBV6-5 and J is TRBJ2-1; weak D call: TRBD2 (5 bases). The germline gives CDR1 MNHEY, CDR2 SVGAGI. Trimming took off 5 bases at V and 4 bases at J, with 12 bases between the two ends. The CDR3 sequence is 14 residues long. This chain's CDR3 is CASSLWGAYNEQFF. CDR3 DNA: TGTGCCAGCAGTCTTTGGGGAGCATACAATGAGCAGTTCTTC.

The chain is built from TRBV4-3 and TRBJ2-6; 8 nucleotides match TRBD2. This CDR3 contains 17 residues. Germline assignment: CDR1 LGHNA and CDR2 YSLEER. V lost 3 bases, J lost 1 base, and 5 bases stayed unmatched. Here the CDR3 reads CASSHSRGGSGANVLTF. The CDR3, as DNA: TGCGCCAGCAGCCACTCCCGGGGGGGGTCTGGGGCCAACGTCCTGACTTTC.

This chain connects TRBV19 to TRBJ2-1; TRBD2 agrees at 9 bases. J was trimmed by 2 bases and V by 4 bases; bases with no gene match: 0. Germline values: CDR1 LNHDA, CDR2 SQIVND (reference sequence). The CDR3 contains 14 residues. This chain's CDR3 is CASSSGRAYNEQFF. The CDR3 bases are TGTGCCAGTAGTAGCGGGAGGGCCTACAATGAGCAGTTCTTC.

This clone was seen only once. This sequence joins TRBV15 and TRBJ1-4, with D unclear. CDR3 length: 15 amino acids. Between the trimmed V and J ends, which lost 0 bases and 4 bases, there was a span of 9 bases. From germline, CDR1 is LNHNV and CDR2 YYDKDF (reference sequence). For the CDR3, the DNA is TGTGCCACCAGCAGAGATCGGAGTTATAATGAAAAACTGTTTTTT. Translating it yields CATSRDRSYNEKLFF.

This clone has a single count. The genes are TRBV29-1 and TRBJ2-1; possible D gene TRBD2, 5 bases. From germline, CDR1 is SQVTM and CDR2 ANQGSEA. The V end was cut by 7 bases, the J end by 8 bases, with 15 bases between. The CDR3 totals 12 residues. CDR3 amino acids: CSASGSGYEQFF. As DNA, the CDR3 is TGCAGCGCCTCAGGATCGGGGTATGAGCAGTTCTTC.

The V and J genes are TRBV5-6 and TRBJ1-2, with a tentative D call TRBD1 (6 bases). Germline CDR1 reads SGHDT; CDR2 reads YYEEEE. The CDR3 is 12 amino acids. The V and J ends lost 2 bases and 12 bases respectively, with 14 bases between them. Written as DNA, the CDR3 is TGTGCCAGCAGCTTTATCTTGGGGGCCCACACCTTC. Protein: CASSFILGAHTF.

V usage is TRBV6-1 and J usage is TRBJ2-1; D is possibly TRBD1 (6 bases). The CDR3 covers 17 residues. Trimming shortened V by 0 bases and J by 9 bases, and 21 bases separated the two germline ends. Germline loops: CDR1 MNHNS, CDR2 SASEGT. Written as DNA, the CDR3 is TGTGCCAGCAGTGAAGCGCTTCGGGACAAAATATGGGGTGAGCAGTTCTTC. Protein sequence: CASSEALRDKIWGEQFF.

This clone was recorded once. V gene TRBV19 combines with J gene TRBJ2-6, with 8 bases lining up with TRBD1. V shed 4 bases and J 1 base; nucleotides not matched to a gene: 6. Germline CDR1 reads LNHDA; CDR2 reads SQIVND (reference sequence). The CDR3 is 17 amino acids. The CDR3 nucleotides are TGTGCCAGTAGTAACGACAGGGGAACATCTGGGGCCAACGTCCTGACTTTC. Its protein product is CASSNDRGTSGANVLTF. Together with reference TRBV19 and TRBJ2-6, the CDR3 gives the full variable domain: DGGITQSPKYLFRKEGQNVTLSCEQNLNHDAMYWYRQDPGQGLRLIYYSQIVNDFQKGDIAEGYSVSREKKESFPLTVTSAQKNPTAFYLCASSNDRGTSGANVLTFGAGSRLTVL.

This chain connects TRBV11-3 to TRBJ2-1; TRBD2 aligns across 10 bases. This CDR3 is built from 15 residues. The V gene end was trimmed by 1 base and the J gene end by 8 bases; junction bases not matched to a gene: 5. The germline V gene has CDR1 SGHNT and CDR2 YENEEA. The CDR3, as DNA: TGTGCCAGCAGCTTAGGGCTAGCGGGAGTTGATGAGCAGTTCTTC. Its protein product is CASSLGLAGVDEQFF.

Only a few counts were recorded for this clone. This chain joins TRBV3-1 (or the pseudogene TRBV3-2) and TRBJ1-1; possibly TRBD1 for D (5 bases). The CDR3 extends over 13 amino acids. V was cut by 7 bases and J by 6 bases, with 15 bases left in between. CDR1 and CDR2 from the germline V gene are LGHDT and YNNKEL (reference sequence). The CDR3 DNA sequence: TGTGCCAGCACCAACGTGGGGCGGCCTGAAGCTTTCTTT. This sequence encodes CASTNVGRPEAFF.

The chain employs TRBV30 and TRBJ2-5, with D tentatively TRBD2 (5 bases). Trimming took off 3 bases at V and 5 bases at J, with 13 bases between the two ends. Germline lookup yields CDR1 GTSNPN and CDR2 SVGIG (reference sequence). There are 13 residues in the CDR3. The CDR3 sequence: CAWRDRGRETQYF. The DNA for the CDR3 is TGTGCCTGGAGGGATCGGGGTCGGGAGACCCAGTACTTC. The whole variable domain, filled in from reference TRBV30 and TRBJ2-5, reads SQTIHQWPATLVQPVGSPLSLECTVEGTSNPNLYWYRQAAGRGLQLLFYSVGIGQISSEVPQNLSASRPQDRQFILSSKKLLLSDSGFYLCAWRDRGRETQYFGPGTRLLVL.

The rearrangement links TRBV30 to TRBJ2-3; TRBD1 matches 7 bases. Trimming removed 2 bases from V and 2 bases from J; junction bases left unmatched: 10. CDR3 length: 16 amino acids. Germline-derived CDR1 and CDR2 are GTSNPN and SVGIG (reference sequence). The CDR3 is CAWSYQAGGNTDTQYF. The CDR3 DNA sequence: TGTGCCTGGAGTTATCAGGCAGGGGGAAACACAGATACGCAGTATTTT.

The chain carries TRBV4-1 and TRBJ1-4; D might be TRBD1 (5 bases). The CDR3 is 14 residues long. The germline V and J ends were trimmed by 1 base and 8 bases, with 11 bases remaining between them. The germline V gene has CDR1 MGHRA and CDR2 YSYEKL. The CDR3 coding sequence is TGCGCCAGCAGCCAAGGGGGAGGGGACGAAAAACTGTTTTTT. It codes for CASSQGGGDEKLFF.

The chain has TRBV5-4 and TRBJ1-1; D call uncertain. V lost 4 bases and J 0 bases, leaving 25 bases between the germline ends. Germline V gene sequence: CDR1 SGHNT, CDR2 YYREEE (reference sequence). The CDR3 consists of 19 residues. Here the CDR3 reads CASSLGIYPFTPMNTEAFF. Here the CDR3 DNA reads TGTGCCAGCAGCCTAGGAATTTATCCCTTTACCCCCATGAACACTGAAGCTTTCTTT.

This clone was counted only a few times. The chain combines TRBV4-1 with TRBJ1-6, with no clear D. Germline loops: CDR1 MGHRA, CDR2 YSYEKL. V shed 4 bases and J shed 0 bases, with 13 bases lying between them. The CDR3 covers 17 residues. CDR3 nucleotide sequence: TGCGCCAGCAGCCCGGTGACGGGGAGCTCCTATAATTCACCCCTCCACTTT. It is translated as CASSPVTGSSYNSPLHF.

The CDR3 loop is CASRVSGSSGANVLTF. The CDR3 bases are TGCGCCAGCAGGGTTAGCGGGAGCTCTGGGGCCAACGTCCTGACTTTC. The chain couples TRBV5-1 to TRBJ2-6; 9 positions agree with TRBD2. CDR3 length equals 16 residues. CDR1 and CDR2 from the germline V gene are SGHRS and YFSETQ. With 5 bases clipped from V and 0 bases from J, the junction kept 3 bases outside the gene matches.

The chain couples TRBV19 to TRBJ1-2, with TRBD1 identical over 7 bases. Germline-derived CDR1 and CDR2 are LNHDA and SQIVND (reference sequence). Trimming at V came to 3 bases and at J to 6 bases, leaving 4 bases not matched to a gene. The CDR3 runs 13 residues. The CDR3 DNA reads as TGTGCCAGTAGTATCGGACAGGTTAATGGCTACACCTTC. It translates to CASSIGQVNGYTF.

The gene calls are TRBV18 and TRBJ2-3, with 9 bases identical to TRBD2. The CDR3 has 17 amino acids. Per the germline V gene, CDR1 is KGHSH and CDR2 is LQKENI. The V gene end was trimmed by 6 bases and the J gene end by 0 bases; junction bases not matched to a gene: 10. In DNA, the CDR3 is TGTGCCAGCTCCCGACGTAGCGGGGGACTCAGCACAGATACGCAGTATTTT. Its protein is CASSRRSGGLSTDTQYF.

The chain recombines TRBV7-2 with TRBJ1-5, with 9 nucleotides matching TRBD1. Germline-derived CDR1 and CDR2 are SGHTA and FQGNSA. The CDR3 runs 17 residues. Trimming at V came to 5 bases and at J to 4 bases, leaving 12 bases not matched to a gene. The chain's CDR3 is CASSPDRGPFKNQPQHF. CDR3 DNA sequence: TGTGCCAGCAGCCCGGACAGGGGTCCGTTTAAGAATCAGCCCCAGCATTTT.

The CDR3 region is CASSGQGGTDTQYF. The DNA for the CDR3 is TGTGCCAGCAGTGGACAGGGGGGGACAGATACGCAGTATTTT. This chain joins TRBV2 and TRBJ2-3, with TRBD1 identical over 9 bases. The V segment lost 4 bases and the J segment 3 bases; nucleotides outside the gene matches: 2. The CDR3 runs 14 residues. Germline CDR1 and CDR2: SNHLY and FYNNEI. The full variable domain, its missing parts supplied by reference TRBV2 and TRBJ2-3, is EPEVTQTPSHQVTQMGQEVILRCVPISNHLYFYWYRQILGQKVEFLVSFYNNEISEKSEIFDDQFSVERPDGSNFTLKIRSTKLEDSAMYFCASSGQGGTDTQYFGPGTRLTVL.

This chain uses TRBV7-9 with TRBJ2-2; D is unresolved. This CDR3 region has 14 residues. Germline CDR1 SEHNR, CDR2 FQNEAQ (reference sequence). The V gene lost 1 base and the J gene lost 3 bases, with 6 bases spanning the gap. The CDR3 is CASSLGLHTGELFF. In DNA form, the CDR3 reads TGTGCCAGCAGCTTAGGGCTGCACACCGGGGAGCTGTTTTTT.

The chain employs TRBV7-9 and TRBJ2-6, with D possibly matching TRBD1 (5 bases). V shed 4 bases and J shed 4 bases, with 17 bases lying between them. CDR3 length: 17 residues. Germline V gives CDR1 SEHNR, CDR2 FQNEAQ (reference sequence). The CDR3, as DNA: TGTGCCAGCAGCTCCGGGCCCCAGGGTTCCGGGGCCAACGTCCTGACTTTC. Amino acids: CASSSGPQGSGANVLTF.

The rearrangement joins TRBV7-2 to TRBJ2-5, with D possibly TRBD2 on 5 matching bases. Germline V gene data show CDR1 as SGHTA and CDR2 as FQGNSA. Trimming took off 5 bases at V and 2 bases at J, with 18 bases between the two ends. The CDR3 length is 16 residues. The CDR3 loop reads CASSAKAGERQETQYF. The DNA for the CDR3 is TGTGCCAGCAGCGCTAAAGCCGGGGAAAGACAAGAGACCCAGTACTTC.